The 7 T cell receptor beta chains listed next were all sequenced from one sample in a study of T-cell reconstitution after alpha-beta-depleted transplantation in children. Unique molecular identifiers were used to barcode this TCRbeta library. Each CDR3 protein gets one entry after TCRdb re-called the PCR reads with MiXCR. The sample yields a few hundred thousand distinct CDR3 sequences, 20% to 30% seen once. The input for sequencing was PBMCs, mostly from graft donor cells, taken 360 days after TCRalphabeta/CD19-depleted stem cell transplant. These receptors all come from a female patient aged 2-15 years who had a stem cell transplant for congenital amegakaryocytic thrombocytopenia, so the T cells may come from the graft donor.

This clonotype was counted between two and nine times. The chain couples TRBV9 to TRBJ2-3; D is possibly TRBD1 or TRBD2 (6 bases each). The ends were cut back, 0 bases at V and 3 bases at J, with 11 bases in the middle. CDR3 length: 15 amino acids. Germline assignment: CDR1 SGDLS and CDR2 YYNGEE. The CDR3 bases are TGTGCCAGCAGCGTAGAAGGGGGGCTGACAGATACGCAGTATTTT. Its protein product is CASSVEGGLTDTQYF.

This chain uses TRBV6-2 or TRBV6-3 with TRBJ2-3, with D unresolved. The ends were cut back, 6 bases at V and 2 bases at J, with 6 bases in the middle. Germline V gene data show CDR1 as MNHEY and CDR2 as SVGEGT. This CDR3 is 12 amino acids long. The CDR3 loop reads CASRTFTDTQYF. The CDR3 DNA sequence: TGTGCCAGCAGAACTTTCACAGATACGCAGTATTTT.

The chain has TRBV29-1 and TRBJ2-5; D unresolved. Trimming removed 2 bases from V and 4 bases from J, with 5 bases in between. The germline V gene has CDR1 SQVTM and CDR2 ANQGSEA. This CDR3 contains 11 residues. CDR3 amino acids: CSVERGETQYF. The CDR3 coding sequence is TGCAGCGTTGAACGCGGAGAGACCCAGTACTTC.

This clonotype was detected only a few times. V gene TRBV20-1 combines with J gene TRBJ2-5; TRBD2 aligns across 7 bases. The V segment lost 3 bases and the J segment 5 bases; nucleotides outside the gene matches: 6. There are 13 residues in the CDR3. From germline, CDR1 is DFQATT and CDR2 SNEGSKA (reference sequence). The CDR3, as DNA: TGCAGTGCTAGGGCGGGAGTAACGGAGACCCAGTACTTC. Its translation is CSARAGVTETQYF.

The chain links TRBV20-1 to TRBJ2-1; D may correspond to TRBD1 or TRBD2 (6 bases each). The CDR3 consists of 16 residues. Trimming removed 0 bases at V and 3 bases at J, with 15 bases between. Looked up from germline, CDR1 is DFQATT and CDR2 is SNEGSKA (reference sequence). CDR3 bases: TGCAGTGCTAGAGATGTCCGGGGGCTCAGCTACAATGAGCAGTTCTTC. Translating gives CSARDVRGLSYNEQFF.

The rearrangement links TRBV7-8 to TRBJ2-3, with TRBD2 matching over 7 bases. The CDR3 totals 16 residues. CDR1 SGHVS and CDR2 FQNEAQ come from the germline V gene. Trimming removed 2 bases from V and 2 bases from J; junction bases left unmatched: 7. The CDR3 nucleotides read TGTGCCAGCAGCTTATCGGCGGGAGAAGTCACAGATACGCAGTATTTT. Translating gives CASSLSAGEVTDTQYF.

The chain combines TRBV28 with TRBJ2-7; TRBD2 matches at 15 bases. CDR3 length: 16 residues. Germline values: CDR1 MDHEN, CDR2 SYDVKM. Trimming took 5 bases from V and 8 from J; bases not matched to a gene: 10. CDR3 protein: CASSPGGTSGRWKQYF. The CDR3 nucleotides are TGTGCCAGCAGTCCGGGGGGGACTAGCGGGAGGTGGAAGCAGTACTTC.